The 10 T cell receptor beta chains in this list originate from one sample, sequenced in a study of OX40 agonist ivuxolimab in advanced cancers. Using immunoSEQ multiplex PCR, the repertoire was profiled, and TCRdb retains in-frame clones only, with some absent. The sample contains more than 45,000 clones, roughly 90% of which appear only once. The sequenced sample was CD4+ or CD8+ T cells sorted from blood, obtained in a trial of the OX40 agonist ivuxolimab. The source of these receptors is an adult with an advanced solid tumor such as melanoma, head and neck, liver or kidney cancer.

The V gene is TRBV23-1, the J gene TRBJ2-5; TRBD2 is a possible D gene (5 bases). The DNA end lines up better with TRBJ2-7; the J call may be wrong. TRBV23-1 is recorded as an ORF, its role being uncertain. The CDR3 loop spans 13 amino acids. CDR3 sequence: CASSRPGYYEQYF. CDR3 nucleotides: TGCGCCAGCAGTCGGCCGGGATACTACGAGCAGTACTTC.

The CDR3 is CASSLLPGLAGFYEQYF. The DNA of the CDR3 is TGTGCCAGCAGTTTACTCCCGGGACTAGCGGGATTCTACGAGCAGTACTTC. The J gene is TRBJ2-7, the V gene TRBV27, with 13 nucleotides matching TRBD2. J gave up 3 bases and V 2 bases, and 7 bases lay outside the gene matches. The CDR3 is 17 residues long. The germline V gene encodes CDR1 MNHEY and CDR2 SMNVEV (reference sequence).

V is TRBV28 and J is TRBJ2-2; possibly TRBD1 for D (6 bases). The CDR3 contains 13 residues. V was shortened by 1 base and J by 12 bases, with 12 bases between the two germline ends. In germline, CDR1 is MDHEN, CDR2 SYDVKM. In DNA, the CDR3 is TGTGCCAGCAGTTTATATCAGGGGCGGAAGCTGTTTTTT. Protein: CASSLYQGRKLFF.

This chain links TRBV14 with TRBJ2-1; the D gene is possibly TRBD2 (5 bases). Germline CDR1 is SGHDN and CDR2 is FVKESK. Trimming pared 3 bases from V and 9 bases from J, leaving 12 bases between. CDR3 length equals 13 residues. The CDR3 DNA is TGTGCCAGCAGCCAGGCGGAGGTGGGTGAGCAGTTCTTC. As protein: CASSQAEVGEQFF. Full variable domain (rest looked up from reference TRBV14 and TRBJ2-1): EAGVTQFPSHSVIEKGQTVTLRCDPISGHDNLYWYRRVMGKEIKFLLHFVKESKQDESGMPNNRFLAERTGGTYSTLKVQPAELEDSGVYFCASSQAEVGEQFFGPGTRLTVL.

The chain carries TRBV6-5 and TRBJ2-1; the match to TRBD2 covers 7 bases. The CDR3 is 14 residues long. Germline lookup yields CDR1 MNHEY and CDR2 SVGAGI. With V trimmed by 6 bases and J by 0 bases, 2 bases remained unmatched. The CDR3 region is CASSLAGSYNEQFF. The CDR3 region has the DNA TGTGCCAGCAGCTTAGCGGGCTCCTACAATGAGCAGTTCTTC.

The gene calls are TRBV5-1 and TRBJ2-3; 9 nucleotides align to TRBD1. Germline V gene data show CDR1 as SGHRS and CDR2 as YFSETQ. The CDR3 length is 15 residues. After removal of 4 bases from V and 7 bases from J, the junction contained 10 bases not matched to a gene. CDR3 protein: CASSGRDRDLHTQYF. CDR3 sequence (DNA): TGCGCCAGCAGCGGCCGGGACAGGGACTTACATACGCAGTATTTT.

The V gene is TRBV9, the J gene TRBJ2-3; the D is unclear. CDR1 and CDR2 from the germline V gene are SGDLS and YYNGEE. This CDR3 is 15 amino acids long. The V gene lost 0 bases and the J gene lost 4 bases, with 12 bases spanning the gap. CDR3 loop: CASSVEAQFSDTQYF. In nucleotides, the CDR3 is TGTGCCAGCAGCGTAGAGGCTCAGTTTTCAGATACGCAGTATTTT.

The chain combines TRBV9 with TRBJ1-2, with 8 bases fitting TRBD1. With 4 bases clipped from V and 7 bases from J, the junction kept 9 bases outside the gene matches. The CDR3 is made up of 14 amino acids. Germline V lookup: CDR1 SGDLS, CDR2 YYNGEE. CDR3 sequence (DNA): TGTGCCAGCAGCTTCGGACAGGGCCAGGGTGGCTACACCTTC. Protein product: CASSFGQGQGGYTF.

This clone was seen a handful of times. This chain connects TRBV7-8 to TRBJ2-1, with 8 bases matching TRBD2. Looked up from germline, CDR1 is SGHVS and CDR2 is FQNEAQ. The CDR3 sequence is 16 residues long. The J segment lost 2 bases and the V segment lost 2 bases, leaving 5 bases of the junction unmatched. The CDR3 reads CASSLMVAGTYNEQFF. The CDR3 region has the DNA TGTGCCAGCAGCTTAATGGTAGCGGGGACCTACAATGAGCAGTTCTTC. Combining the CDR3 with reference TRBV7-8 and TRBJ2-1 gives the whole variable domain GAGVSQSPRYKVAKRGQDVALRCDPISGHVSLFWYQQALGQGPEFLTYFQNEAQLDKSGLPSDRFFAERPEGSVSTLKIQRTQQEDSAVYLCASSLMVAGTYNEQFFGPGTRLTVL.

This sequence joins TRBV29-1 and TRBJ2-5, with D possibly called TRBD1 or TRBD2 (7 bases each). Deletions cut 6 bases from V and 4 bases from J, with 12 bases between. Looked up from germline, CDR1 is SQVTM and CDR2 is ANQGSEA. The CDR3 sequence is 12 residues long. The CDR3, as DNA: TGCAGCGTCGGGGAGGGGGCAGAGACCCAGTACTTC. This gives the protein CSVGEGAETQYF.